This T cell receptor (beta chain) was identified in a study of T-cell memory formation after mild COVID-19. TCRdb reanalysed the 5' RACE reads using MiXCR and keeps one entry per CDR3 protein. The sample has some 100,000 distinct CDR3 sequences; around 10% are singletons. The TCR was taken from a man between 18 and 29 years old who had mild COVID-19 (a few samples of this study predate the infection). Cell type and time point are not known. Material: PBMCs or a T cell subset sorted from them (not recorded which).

The CDR3 nucleotides read TGCAGTGCTAGAGCGGAGATAGCGGGGTTTAACTCCTACGAGCAGTACTTC. Translating gives CSARAEIAGFNSYEQYF. V is TRBV20-1 and J is TRBJ2-7, with TRBD2 matching over 8 bases. Germline lookup yields CDR1 DFQATT and CDR2 SNEGSKA (reference sequence). This CDR3 is 17 amino acids long. The junction had 11 bases not matched to a gene; V was cut back by 1 base and J by 0 bases.